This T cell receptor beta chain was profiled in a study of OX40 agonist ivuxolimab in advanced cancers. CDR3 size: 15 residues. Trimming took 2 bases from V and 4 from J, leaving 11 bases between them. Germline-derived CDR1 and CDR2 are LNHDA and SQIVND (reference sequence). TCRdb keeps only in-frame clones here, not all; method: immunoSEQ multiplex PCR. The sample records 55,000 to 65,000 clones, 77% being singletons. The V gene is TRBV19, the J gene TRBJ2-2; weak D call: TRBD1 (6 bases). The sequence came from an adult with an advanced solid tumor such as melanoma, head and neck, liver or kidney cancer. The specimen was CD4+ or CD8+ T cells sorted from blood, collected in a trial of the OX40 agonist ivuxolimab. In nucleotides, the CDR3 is TGTGCCAGTAGTATACAGGGGCTGGGCACCGGGGAGCTGTTTTTT. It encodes CASSIQGLGTGELFF.